This T cell receptor beta chain appears in the sequencing data of a study of cytomegalovirus exposure and HLA in healthy donors. Study conclusions and caveats: The listing of 150 to 200 TCR beta chains classed them as cytomegalovirus-associated.

On this clone itself: What it recognizes is unknown.

This PCR relied on a set of 60 Vbeta primers and 13 Jbeta primers. Libraries were prepared by immunoSEQ multiplex PCR; TCRdb keeps only in-frame clonotypes and omits some of them. The data show about 74,000 clones, with approximately 77% seen just once and more than 9.5% held by the top ten. Germline V gene lookup returns CDR1 MDHEN and CDR2 SYDVKM. V shed 4 bases and J 7 bases; nucleotides not matched to a gene: 3. The CDR3 is 12 residues long. V usage is TRBV28 and J usage is TRBJ1-2; 7 bases are a match to TRBD1. Input material: PBMCs. The sequence derives from a woman aged 35 to 49 in good health and CMV-seropositive. DNA for the CDR3: TGTGCCAGCAGTTCACAGGGGATTGGCTACACCTTC. Protein: CASSSQGIGYTF.